This T cell receptor beta chain appears in the sequencing data of a study of PD-L1 blockade in urothelial cancer. Study summary: Male patients with bladder-origin urothelial cancer numbered about 90% of the 29. As for prior chemotherapy regimens, patients had received 0 to 3. Researchers found blood samples held a median of around 140,000 T cells.

Samples were collected from each patient before treatment and during treatment. Each patient gave between 1 and 8 of them in total. This table comes from immunoSEQ multiplex PCR, and its TCRdb copy is limited to in-frame clones, with some not included. The sample includes about 73,000 clones, around nine tenths of them seen just once. The CDR3 contains 18 residues. V was pared by 0 bases and J by 6 bases, with 17 bases of the junction left unmatched. Germline CDR1 is GTSNPN and CDR2 is SVGIG (reference sequence). The chain uses TRBV30 and TRBJ1-5; TRBD1 agrees at 7 bases. This receptor was obtained from a man in his fifties or sixties with urothelial cancer. The material sequenced was PBMCs, taken around atezolizumab (anti-PD-L1) treatment. The CDR3 DNA reads TGTGCCTGGAGTGTACCGCCAAAACAGGGGAAGAAATTTCAGCCCCAGCATTTT. Translated: CAWSVPPKQGKKFQPQHF.